The 15 T cell receptor beta chains below were found in one sample sequenced in a study of CD8 T cells in Susac syndrome (dated by TCRdb to the late 2010s). Library preparation used the immunoSEQ multiplex PCR assay. RNA was extracted using the RNeasy kit, and roughly 0.45 to 1 ug of the RNA was reverse transcribed with random hexamers. The public reads were run again by TCRdb, first through fastp at Q25 and then through MiXCR, and only productive beta chains were kept. Duplicate CDR3 protein sequences are folded into a single record with the most common DNA and genes. Here the sample has 51,000 or so distinct CDR3 sequences; more than 85% occur a single time. Less than 0.65% of the sample lies in the top ten. Material: CD8+ T cells from PBMCs. All receptors derive from a human donor in good health.

V is TRBV19 and J is TRBJ1-1; D not resolved. Looked up from germline, CDR1 is LNHDA and CDR2 is SQIVND (reference sequence). The CDR3 runs to 12 residues. V was clipped by 1 base and J by 6 bases, with 6 bases between them. For the CDR3, the DNA is TGTGCCAGTAGTATAGGCAGCGCTGAAGCTTTCTTT. Its protein is CASSIGSAEAFF.

V is TRBV3-1 and J is TRBJ2-5, with D tentatively TRBD1 (6 bases). V dropped 2 bases and J dropped 6 bases, with 16 bases sitting between them. CDR3 size: 15 residues. The germline CDR1 and CDR2 sequences are LGHDT and YNNKEL (reference sequence). CDR3 residues: CASSQPRGQGQTQYF. CDR3 coding DNA: TGTGCCAGCAGCCAACCCCGGGGACAAGGGCAGACCCAGTACTTC.

This clonotype was observed once. The chain employs TRBV29-1 and TRBJ2-1, with 10 bases fitting TRBD2. V lost 7 bases to trimming and J lost 7 bases; unmatched junction nucleotides: 10. Germline CDR1 is SQVTM and CDR2 is ANQGSEA. The CDR3 has 14 amino acids. CDR3 bases: TGCAGCGCAGTAGCGGGAGGAAGGGGTAATGAGCAGTTCTTC. It specifies CSAVAGGRGNEQFF.

The chain has TRBV7-9 and TRBJ1-5; tentative D call: TRBD1 (5 bases). Germline CDR1 is SEHNR and CDR2 is FQNEAQ (reference sequence). This CDR3 spans 12 amino acids. Between the trimmed V and J ends, which lost 4 bases and 7 bases, there was a span of 8 bases. As DNA, the CDR3 is TGTGCCAGCAGCTCCGACAGACAGCCCCAGCATTTT. It is translated as CASSSDRQPQHF.

The chain combines TRBV19 with TRBJ2-1, with 7 bases aligning to TRBD2. Germline CDR1 and CDR2: LNHDA and SQIVND (reference sequence). Trimming cost V 9 bases and J 4 bases; bases outside gene matches: 15. CDR3 length equals 16 residues. The CDR3 is CASRLGGRGKYNEQFF. CDR3 DNA: TGTGCCAGCCGCCTGGGAGGGCGGGGAAAATACAATGAGCAGTTCTTC.

This chain uses TRBV30 with TRBJ2-1, with 7 positions matching TRBD2. Germline loops: CDR1 GTSNPN, CDR2 SVGIG (reference sequence). V was pared by 0 bases and J by 7 bases, with 6 bases of the junction left unmatched. The CDR3 is 14 amino acids. The CDR3 protein is CAWSVDSGPNEQFF. The DNA for the CDR3 is TGTGCCTGGAGTGTCGATAGCGGGCCTAATGAGCAGTTCTTC.

The chain combines TRBV5-6 with TRBJ2-1; 10 bases align to TRBD1. V lost 0 bases to trimming and J lost 3 bases; unmatched junction nucleotides: 6. The CDR3 spans 17 residues. Germline CDR1 reads SGHDT; CDR2 reads YYEEEE. The CDR3 loop reads CASSLALGTGDYNEQFF. The DNA for the CDR3 is TGTGCCAGCAGCTTGGCCTTAGGGACAGGGGACTACAATGAGCAGTTCTTC.

The CDR3 DNA sequence: TGTGCCAGCAGCCAAGAGATCGGGCTAGACCTCTCCTACAATGAGCAGTTCTTC. Its protein is CASSQEIGLDLSYNEQFF. The V call is TRBV3-1, the J call TRBJ2-1; D ambiguous. CDR3 length equals 18 residues. Trimming took 0 bases from V and 0 from J, leaving 15 bases between them. Germline V gives CDR1 LGHDT, CDR2 YNNKEL (reference sequence).

This chain links TRBV7-2 with TRBJ2-7; D is ambiguous. The CDR3 sequence is 12 residues long. V gave up 3 bases and J gave up 5 bases, with 8 bases separating them. Germline V gene lookup returns CDR1 SGHTA and CDR2 FQGNSA. For the CDR3, the DNA is TGTGCCAGCAGCTTTCTAGAAGACGAGCAGTACTTC. The encoded protein is CASSFLEDEQYF.

This chain connects TRBV28 to TRBJ2-4; D not resolved. V gave up 3 bases and J gave up 8 bases, with 17 bases separating them. CDR1 and CDR2 (germline): MDHEN, SYDVKM. The CDR3 has 15 residues. The CDR3 DNA follows: TGTGCCAGCAGTTTGGGTGTTATCCCACCCCACATTCAGTACTTC. Translation: CASSLGVIPPHIQYF.

The chain links TRBV4-1 to TRBJ2-3; D is perhaps TRBD2 (6 bases). The V end lost 4 bases, the J end lost 4 bases, and 18 bases lay between the germline ends. The germline gives CDR1 MGHRA, CDR2 YSYEKL. The CDR3 sequence is 16 residues long. The CDR3 DNA sequence: TGCGCCAGCAGCCTTTGGGACTCGTTGGTCCCAGATACGCAGTATTTT. Protein: CASSLWDSLVPDTQYF.

J is TRBJ2-2 and V is TRBV6-5; D assignment may be TRBD1 or TRBD2 (5 bases each). The V end lost 4 bases, the J end lost 5 bases, and 17 bases lay between the germline ends. Looked up from germline, CDR1 is MNHEY and CDR2 is SVGAGI. The CDR3 is 16 residues long. CDR3 residues: CASSWGPEVLTGELFF. The DNA for the CDR3 is TGTGCCAGCAGTTGGGGACCGGAGGTATTAACCGGGGAGCTGTTTTTT.

The chain couples TRBV3-1 to TRBJ2-7; the D call may be TRBD1 or TRBD2 (5 bases each). The CDR3 covers 17 residues. Germline CDR1 reads LGHDT; CDR2 reads YNNKEL (reference sequence). V lost 0 bases and J 2 bases, leaving 17 bases between the germline ends. The chain's CDR3 is CASSQERDGAITYEQYF. The CDR3 DNA reads TGTGCCAGCAGCCAAGAGAGGGACGGAGCTATCACCTACGAGCAGTACTTC.

This chain connects TRBV7-9 to TRBJ2-5; D unresolved. The V gene's germline CDR1 is SEHNR and CDR2 FQNEAQ (reference sequence). The CDR3 is 12 residues long. Trimming removed 6 bases from V and 3 bases from J, with 8 bases in between. The CDR3 DNA reads as TGTGCCAGCAGTAACCAAAAAGAGACCCAGTACTTC. This gives the protein CASSNQKETQYF.

J is TRBJ1-1 and V is TRBV9, with a possible D match to TRBD1 (5 bases). Germline V gene sequence: CDR1 SGDLS, CDR2 YYNGEE. V was trimmed by 2 bases and J by 3 bases, leaving 8 bases between them. This CDR3 region has 13 residues. The CDR3 DNA reads TGTGCCAGCAGCGTGGGGACGTACACTGAAGCTTTCTTT. Protein: CASSVGTYTEAFF.